A selection of T cell receptor beta chains follows, all from one sample in a study of shared clonotypes between healthy human individuals. The assay was immunoSEQ multiplex PCR, and TCRdb's table has in-frame clones only and misses some. Among about 2 million clones listed, 90% to 95% were seen once. The sample comprised naive CD4+ T cells sorted from blood. These receptors were obtained from a man younger than 35 in good health. CDR3s include the opening cysteine and the closing phenylalanine or tryptophan. A D gene is named only where the DNA matches it firmly.

V: TRBV6-1
D: TRBD1
J: TRBJ1-1
CDR3: CASSLTGADTEAFF
DNA: TGTGCCAGCAGTTTAACAGGGGCGGACACTGAAGCTTTCTTT

V: TRBV27
D: TRBD2
J: TRBJ2-3
CDR3: CASSLRLAGGAGTQYF
DNA: TGTGCCAGCAGTTTGCGACTAGCGGGAGGGGCAGGTACGCAGTATTTT

V: TRBV6-4
D: TRBD1
J: TRBJ1-4
CDR3: CAIQDRGFEKLFF
DNA: TGTGCCATCCAAGACAGGGGGTTTGAAAAACTGTTTTTT

V: TRBV9
D: -
J: TRBJ2-1
CDR3: CASSAGHIYNEQFF
DNA: TGTGCCAGCAGCGCGGGACATATCTACAATGAGCAGTTCTTC

V: TRBV6-1
D: -
J: TRBJ1-6
CDR3: CASCQNWVNSPLHF
DNA: TGTGCCAGTTGTCAGAACTGGGTCAATTCACCCCTCCACTTT

V: TRBV9
D: -
J: TRBJ2-3
CDR3: CASTVSGGGYTDTQYF
DNA: TGTGCCAGCACCGTATCTGGCGGAGGCTACACAGATACGCAGTATTTT

V: TRBV4-1
D: -
J: TRBJ2-2
CDR3: CASSRPGVGTGELFF
DNA: TGCGCCAGCAGCCGCCCAGGTGTGGGAACCGGGGAGCTGTTTTTT

V: TRBV7-2
D: -
J: TRBJ1-2
CDR3: CASSLGVGGTPHGYTF
DNA: TGTGCCAGCAGCTTAGGAGTAGGTGGCACGCCCCATGGCTACACCTTC

V: TRBV5-4
D: -
J: TRBJ2-2
CDR3: CASSPPATNTGELFF
DNA: TGTGCCAGCAGCCCCCCAGCGACGAACACCGGGGAGCTGTTTTTT

V: TRBV7-2
D: -
J: TRBJ2-5
CDR3: CASSSRGSGTQYF
DNA: TGTGCCAGCAGCTCAAGGGGTTCTGGGACCCAGTACTTC

V: TRBV19
D: TRBD2
J: TRBJ2-1
CDR3: CASSTLTSGSPPEQFF
DNA: TGTGCCAGTAGTACCTTGACTAGCGGGAGTCCGCCTGAGCAGTTCTTC